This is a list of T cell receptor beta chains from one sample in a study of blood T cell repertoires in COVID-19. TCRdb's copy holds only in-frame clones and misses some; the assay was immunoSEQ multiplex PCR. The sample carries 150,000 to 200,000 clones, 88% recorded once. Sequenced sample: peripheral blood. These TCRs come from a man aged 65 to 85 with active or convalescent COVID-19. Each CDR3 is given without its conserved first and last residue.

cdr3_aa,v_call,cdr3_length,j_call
ASSGLFRKNYGYT,TRBV28,13,TRBJ1-2
ASSRQGLGGYT,TRBV19,11,TRBJ1-2
ASTPQGSRPLDNEQF,TRBV23-1,15,TRBJ2-1
ASSQRDRGARPDTQY,TRBV3-1/TRBV3-2,15,TRBJ2-3
ASSLDYSYEQY,TRBV11-2,11,TRBJ2-7
ASSLAGTRSGNTIY,TRBV5-1,14,TRBJ1-3
ASRGDGATNEKLF,TRBV2,13,TRBJ1-4
ASSFGQGWAGELF,TRBV5-1,13,TRBJ2-2
ASSRVGLPNTDTQY,TRBV27,14,TRBJ2-3
ASSYYTRGVEGGYT,TRBV6-6,14,TRBJ1-2
ASSSTSGGPSSYNEQF,TRBV7-2,16,TRBJ2-1
ASSLRTAGLPLH,TRBV13,12,TRBJ1-6
ASSPQENSNQPQH,TRBV7-2,13,TRBJ1-5
ASSLLGGLEAF,TRBV28,11,TRBJ1-1
ASSTPTGQIGNTGELF,TRBV6-2/TRBV6-3,16,TRBJ2-2
ASSLGRISYEQY,TRBV11-2,12,TRBJ2-7
ASSSREEVEQF,TRBV27,11,TRBJ2-1
ASSLRGSWTYGYT,TRBV28,13,TRBJ1-2
ASIPGFNQPQH,TRBV28,11,TRBJ1-5
ASSGTPQGEQY,TRBV27,11,TRBJ2-7
ASSLVGLPIYNEQF,TRBV7-2,14,TRBJ2-1
ASSSGGFARANNYGYT,TRBV19,16,TRBJ1-2
AIIGGENSPLH,TRBV10-3,11,TRBJ1-6
ASSIHSPLH,TRBV2,9,TRBJ1-6
ASSLAAGAETQY,TRBV5-1,12,TRBJ2-5
ASSLTRGSYEQY,TRBV11-2,12,TRBJ2-7
ASRGTSGSYEQY,TRBV27,12,TRBJ2-7
SASTGRVQETQY,TRBV20-1,12,TRBJ2-5
ASSPKGQGVAEAF,TRBV18,13,TRBJ1-1
ASSYPGFHNYGYT,TRBV6-2/TRBV6-3,13,TRBJ1-2
ASSPSEPRVNTQY,TRBV5-1,13,TRBJ2-3
AGPTGTQPQH,TRBV12-3/TRBV12-4,10,TRBJ1-5
AWSPIAEPYNEQF,TRBV30,13,TRBJ2-1